This TCR beta chain stems from a study of T cell responses to AZD1222 COVID-19 vaccine. Study-wide results and caveats: Donors were largely white British and mainly female; clonal diversity was possibly underestimated. None of the repertoires were sampled until the peak T cell response had passed.

Repertoires were generated with immunoSEQ multiplex PCR, while TCRdb's copy carries only in-frame clones and drops some. The sample lists 250,000 to 300,000 clones, around 93% occurring once. Details on this clone: Its specificity is unknown.

This CDR3 is 15 amino acids long. V was pared by 10 bases and J by 0 bases, with 2 bases of the junction left unmatched. The germline V gene has CDR1 KGHDR and CDR2 SFDVKD. This sequence joins TRBV24-1 and TRBJ2-5; 15 nucleotides match TRBD2. The sample here was peripheral blood, taken 28 days after the second AZD1222 dose. The sequence derives from an adult who received the AZD1222 COVID-19 vaccine. In DNA form, the CDR3 reads TGTGCCACTGGGACTAGCGGGGGGTACCAAGAGACCCAGTACTTC. It encodes CATGTSGGYQETQYF.